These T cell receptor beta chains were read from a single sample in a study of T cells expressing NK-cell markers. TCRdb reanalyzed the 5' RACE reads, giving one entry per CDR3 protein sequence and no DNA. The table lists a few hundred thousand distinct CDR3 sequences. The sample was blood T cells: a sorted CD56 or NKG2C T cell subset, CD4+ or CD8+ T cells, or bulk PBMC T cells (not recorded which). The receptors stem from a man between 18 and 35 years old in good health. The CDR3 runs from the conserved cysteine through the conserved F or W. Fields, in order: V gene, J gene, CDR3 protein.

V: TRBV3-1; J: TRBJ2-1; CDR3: CASSQASGYNEQFF
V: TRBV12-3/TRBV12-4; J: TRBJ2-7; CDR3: CASTILAGGGEQYF
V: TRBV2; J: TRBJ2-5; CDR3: CASRRGSQETQYF
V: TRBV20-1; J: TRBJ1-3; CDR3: CSARTASGNTIYF
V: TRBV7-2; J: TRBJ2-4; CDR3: CASSLEGAGSQNIQYF
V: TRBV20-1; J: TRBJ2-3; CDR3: CSASTLVMSTDTQYF
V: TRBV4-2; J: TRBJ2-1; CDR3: CASSQAGRLGNEQFF
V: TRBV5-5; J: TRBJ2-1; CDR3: CASSKNTAYNEQFF
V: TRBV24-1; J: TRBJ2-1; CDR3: CATGGLAGVEFF
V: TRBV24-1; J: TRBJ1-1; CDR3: CATSDYAGREAFF
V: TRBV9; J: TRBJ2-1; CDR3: CASSKGVSYNEQFF
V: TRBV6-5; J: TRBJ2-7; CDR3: CASSSNRDRAPEQYF
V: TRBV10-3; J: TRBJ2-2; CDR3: CAIKTGEGRTGELFF
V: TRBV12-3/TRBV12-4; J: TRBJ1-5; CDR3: CASSLGGSNQPQHF
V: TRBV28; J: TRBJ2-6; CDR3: CASSLIWGTTTGANVLTF
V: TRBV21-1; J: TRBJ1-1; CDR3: CASSRFEGSNTEAFF
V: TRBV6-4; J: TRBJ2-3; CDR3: CASSPAVHPTDTQYF
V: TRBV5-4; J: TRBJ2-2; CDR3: CASSAEPNTGELFF
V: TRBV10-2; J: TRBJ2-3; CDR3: CASSEWTSTDTQYF
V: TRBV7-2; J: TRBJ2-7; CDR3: CASSLGAGEGYEQYF
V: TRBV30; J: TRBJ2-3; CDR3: CAWSVLPGTDTQYF
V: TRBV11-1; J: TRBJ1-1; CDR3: CASSTGDSWNTEAFF